This TCR beta chain was captured in a study of cytomegalovirus exposure and HLA in healthy donors (dated 2017 in TCRdb). Study-wide context: In an earlier analysis of some 550 of the donors, 276 Gb of sequence data and 120 million or so unique TCR beta sequences from roughly 190 million T cells were reported. About 330 gigabases of sequencing data and tens of millions of unique TCR sequences made up an early release that covered fewer than 650 HLA-typed donors. Among the roughly 400 genotyped donors, approximately 76% belonged to the genetic ancestry cluster associated with self-reported Caucasian donors. The aim of the study was to test whether cataloging public T cell receptors could identify signatures of past pathogen exposure. Using immunosequencing, the study profiled T cell repertoires from 500 to 800 subjects and related those repertoires to cytomegalovirus serostatus. Along with the approximately 650-subject first cohort, a separate validation cohort of over a hundred different subjects was used. The study combined high-throughput TCR immunosequencing, statistical association of individual TCRs with disease status, and machine learning to predict cytomegalovirus infection status. A later analysis re-examined previously published TCR beta repertoires from just over 650 donors and added high-resolution HLA genotyping to investigate patterns of TCR occurrence. In the later analysis, no new phenotypic data were used to find candidate immune exposures; instead, reliance was placed on TCR beta sequences and their occurrence across donors. An earlier analysis of fewer than 700 of the donors applied high-throughput TCR beta sequencing to assess whether each TCR beta V gene segment acted as functional or pseudogenic. Donor age, sex, ethnicity and CMV serostatus were collected together with the repertoire data. In a later genetic analysis, genome-wide SNP genotypes for 398 of the 666 donors were used, and that subset was treated as a discovery cohort. Every repertoire in the discovery cohort had been generated on one and the same sequencing platform. HLA typing included class I and class II loci at four-digit resolution. Typing coverage varied by locus: roughly 629-640 donors for A, B, C, DRB1 and DQB1; more than 500 for DQA1; 600 to 610 for DPA1; fewer than 480 for DPB1. About five DR-DQ haplotypes were treated as single units for association and clustering because of strong linkage in the cohort. Among over 350 genotyped donors of the cohort, an average of about 240,000 unique TCR beta nucleotide sequences were sequenced per donor, 15% to 20% of them non-productive.

Worth noting for this clone: Its antigen remains undetermined. Base qualities are not provided; no much larger clone lies one nucleotide away.

Points the paper makes about the study in general: A group of highly shared sequence variants was considered likely to be a technical artifact of the sequencing pipeline. A total of fewer than 200 TCR beta chains were listed by the study as associated with cytomegalovirus. When HLA alleles, especially DR and DQ, strongly co-occurred, attributing TCR associations to individual alleles was difficult. CMV serostatus was the only immune exposure information available for the cohort. According to a later genetic analysis, donors in an Asian-associated ancestry cluster had fewer N-insertions in productive TCRs than the approximately 690-donor mean. The classifier was reported to diagnose cytomegalovirus status with high specificity and sensitivity in both the original cohort and the validation cohort. Correlated functional status among segregating V segments might reflect linkage disequilibrium, but an unknown experimental factor could not be ruled out. In an earlier analysis of about 550 of the donors, most TCR beta V segments were observed in productive rearrangements about 87% or about 30% of the time, broadly matching IMGT annotations. Some IMGT-functional V segments, including TRBV6-2 and TRBV6-3, could not be told apart with the 87-base-pair reads, so those segments were excluded. A further reported finding was that TCR beta sequences accurately predicted the HLA-A and HLA-B alleles for most subjects in the first cohort. According to a later analysis, most CMV-associated TCR beta chains appeared to be HLA-restricted, and the HLA associations seemed to be driven largely by CMV exposure. Roughly uniform sequencing depth across donors was assumed in presence/absence analyses, although this assumption may not hold. Because HLA typing was missing for some donors at each locus, association tests included only the typed subset. Only TCR beta chains were sequenced in this cohort, and the absence of alpha or paired-chain data limited detectable features. Most TCR sequences were seen in very few donors, while some public TCRs were found in many individuals. Compared with equally common non-associated chains, HLA-associated TCR beta chains in a later analysis were more clonally expanded and had lower generation probabilities. Specific HLA alleles were associated with roughly 16,000 TCR beta sequences at a false discovery rate of 0.05 in a later analysis. In a later genetic analysis, a missense DCLRE1C variant was associated with V-gene and J-gene trimming of TCR beta chains, and the association was replicated in an independent cohort. The authors suggested that the approach could potentially be extended to other disease states and immunological phenotypes. Because counts were too low, about 18 rarely observed V segments, including chromosome 9 orphons, were excluded from the earlier analysis of several hundred of the donors. In a later analysis, several top co-occurrence clusters were reported to appear linked to parvovirus B19, influenza, CMV and Epstein-Barr virus. In a later analysis, the rate of TCR association differed among HLA loci, with DRB1 alleles having the most associated TCRs and HLA-C alleles having the fewest. In vitro tests confirmed that a few of the cytomegalovirus-associated TCR beta chains recognize cytomegalovirus antigens.

Compared with germline, V lacks 5 bases and J lacks 4 bases; bases without a gene match: 4. Including the terminal cysteine and phenylalanine, the CDR3 comprises 13 residues. Kept here is only the CDR3 DNA, which spans 39 bases and is read in frame from base 1. CDR1 and CDR2 are read off the germline V gene (reference sequence) as LNHDA and SQIVND. The cohort was made up of hundreds of healthy bone marrow donors. Cohort members were all nominally healthy when sampled, although unrecorded immune exposures were likely present. The donor was CMV seronegative and was included in the group of approximately 350 seronegative cohort members. A peripheral blood sample was provided by each donor, and peripheral blood mononuclear cells were used for TCR beta sequencing. The Qiagen DNeasy Blood Extraction Kit was used to extract genomic DNA from the blood cell samples. Libraries were built with the immunoSEQ multiplex PCR assay. For the multiplex PCR, a mixture combining 60 forward primers for TCR Vbeta segments and 13 reverse primers for TCR Jbeta segments was used. A multiplex PCR assay on genomic DNA amplified the CDR3 region of rearranged TCR beta genes. On the Illumina HiSeq System, the amplified TCR beta libraries were sequenced as 87-base-pair reads. The original pipeline was this. Across the 700 or so repertoires, a later analysis counted approximately 75 million unique TCR beta chains, some 11 million of which were shared by at least two donors. A nearest-neighbor algorithm error-corrected the raw reads and collapsed the reads into unique sequences, merging closely related sequences to remove PCR and sequencing errors. To assign V, D and J gene segments, CDR3 sequences were aligned to IMGT reference sequences. For a sequence to be retained, a match of at least six nucleotides was required to both a V gene segment and a J gene segment. Rearrangements were classified as productive when the CDR3 lacked stop codons and remained in frame with V and J, and all other rearrangements were classified as non-productive. Following IMGT convention, CDR3 was defined as the stretch from the second conserved V-encoded cysteine up to the conserved J-encoded phenylalanine. In an earlier analysis of around 640 of the donors, sequences lacking an unambiguous match to a single V gene segment were excluded. In an earlier analysis of approximately 560 of the donors, a V segment was called functional when productive rearrangements were above 56.7%, and segregating when the standard deviation between donors exceeded 5%. A statistical classification framework was built to diagnose cytomegalovirus status from the catalog of TCR beta chain sequences. V and J gene assignment, in a later analysis, came from comparing TCR nucleotide sequences with IMGT/GENE-DB human TR gene sequences. In a later analysis, CDR3 sequences and most-parsimonious VDJ recombination scenarios were assigned using the TCRdist pipeline. A later analysis defined each TCR beta chain by its CDR3 amino acid sequence plus V-gene family, and excluded reads lacking a unique V-gene family. To address suspected cross-contamination and a sequencing artifact, a later analysis removed 550 to 750 highly shared, low-generation-probability nucleotide sequences. For each public chain, a later analysis derived a clonal expansion index from normalized ranks of inferred template counts within each repertoire. A later analysis computed generation probabilities with a VDJ recombination model fitted to out-of-frame rearrangements, and checked the results against IGoR. A later analysis scored TCR-TCR, TCR-HLA and TCR-CMV co-occurrence with hypergeometric tests, applying a repertoire-size bias correction to TCR pairs. In a later analysis, false discovery rates were estimated by permuting HLA or CMV assignments 20 times. A later analysis grouped co-occurring TCRs with DBSCAN, adding TCRdist sequence similarity when clustering within HLA-allele-positive subsets. Co-occurrence clustering excluded repertoires with fewer than 30,000 or more than 120,000 public chains, plus five with anomalous nucleotide sharing. TCRdb took this table from immuneACCESS and kept in-frame rearrangements with V and J called. Such tables lack part of the clones; where checked against another copy, unresolved V genes explain under half of the gap, and the rest is unexplained. V, J and clone size derive from that table, while D and trimming were established from the DNA sequence. This sample holds 210,000 or so clones; roughly 84% were observed only once. The ten top clones hold roughly 0.71% of the sample.

The receptor was derived from a boy between 2 and 15 years old in good health and CMV-seronegative. The V and J segments used are TRBV19 and TRBJ2-7; 8 junctional bases match TRBD1. Sequenced sample: PBMCs. The CDR3 loop reads CASSAGGKYEQYF. The nucleotide sequence reads TGTGCCAGTAGTGCAGGGGGCAAATACGAGCAGTACTTC.